This T cell receptor beta chain was retrieved from a study of blood T cell repertoires in COVID-19. Across the whole study: The samples span acute and convalescent COVID-19 from the United States, Italy and Spain. The analysed material was cDNA or gDNA that came from T cells, B-cell-depleted T cells, or PBMCs.

Original analysis: For nucleated cells, counts were estimated from reference gene primer amplification. Generated by immunoSEQ multiplex PCR, the TCRdb table keeps only in-frame clones and is missing some. That table is the source of V, J and clone size, and D and trimming were worked out from the DNA. The repertoire has about 250,000 clones, about 83% of them found once; the top ten carry more than 1.5%. The germline V gene has CDR1 KGHSH and CDR2 LQKENI. V was clipped by 8 bases and J by 0 bases; unmatched bases: 5. This CDR3 is built from 14 residues. The sequence was collected from a woman aged 40 to 50 who had recovered from COVID-19. V is TRBV18 and J is TRBJ1-1; 8 nucleotides match TRBD1. The sample was peripheral blood. DNA for the CDR3: TGTGCCAGCGGACAGGGACATGTGAACACTGAAGCTTTCTTT. As protein: CASGQGHVNTEAFF.